This entry describes one TCR beta chain. The data derive from a study of T cells expressing NK-cell markers. Per germline, CDR1 MNHEY and CDR2 SMNVEV (reference sequence). The CDR3 is 15 residues long. TCRdb reworked the 5' RACE reads into one entry per CDR3 protein, no DNA. The data show roughly 23,000 distinct CDR3 sequences, and the top ten clones hold 45% to 65%. Material for sequencing was blood T cells: a sorted CD56 or NKG2C T cell subset, CD4+ or CD8+ T cells, or bulk PBMC T cells (not recorded which). The receptor was derived from a man aged 18 to 69 in good health. The rearrangement joins TRBV27 to TRBJ2-7; TCRdb picks TRBD2, but there is no DNA to check that call. The CDR3 loop reads CASSPRLAGGYEQYF.